Listed below are T cell receptor beta chains from one sample, sequenced in a study of OX40 agonist ivuxolimab in advanced cancers. Generated by immunoSEQ multiplex PCR, the TCRdb table keeps only in-frame clones and is missing some. The sample lists tens of thousands of clones, about 87% occurring once. The starting material was CD4+ or CD8+ T cells sorted from blood, obtained in a trial of the OX40 agonist ivuxolimab. All receptors come from an adult with an advanced solid tumor such as melanoma, head and neck, liver or kidney cancer. Both conserved end residues are part of each CDR3. The D gene is left open where the match is weak. Only part of the rows carry a size: once, few, many, or a class if the clone is expanded.

abundance	v_gene	d_gene	j_gene	len	CDR3aa	CDR3nt
-	TRBV30	-	TRBJ2-1	13	CAWSAELDNEQFF	TGTGCCTGGAGTGCAGAATTGGACAATGAGCAGTTCTTC
-	TRBV4-2	TRBD2	TRBJ2-3	17	CASSLEPSGDDTDTQYF	TGTGCCAGCAGCTTGGAACCTAGCGGGGACGACACAGATACGCAGTATTTT
-	TRBV7-9	TRBD2	TRBJ2-1	16	CASSLPSGRGDNEQFF	TGTGCCAGCAGCTTACCTAGCGGGAGAGGGGACAATGAGCAGTTCTTC
-	TRBV7-2	TRBD1	TRBJ1-6	15	CASSLWDSHNSPLHF	TGTGCCAGCAGCTTATGGGACAGCCATAATTCACCCCTCCACTTT
few	TRBV18	TRBD1	TRBJ2-1	13	CASSPGQGLGQFF	TGTGCCAGCTCACCAGGACAGGGTTTAGGGCAGTTCTTC
-	TRBV14	-	TRBJ1-1	16	CASSQENSLMNTEAFF	TGTGCCAGCAGCCAAGAGAACAGCCTCATGAACACTGAAGCTTTCTTT
few	TRBV29-1	-	TRBJ2-3	13	CSVVRSPTDTQYF	TGCAGCGTTGTCAGGAGCCCCACAGATACGCAGTATTTT
-	TRBV25-1	-	TRBJ2-7	10	CASSVYEQYF	TGTGCCAGCAGTGTCTACGAGCAGTACTTC
-	TRBV2	-	TRBJ2-5	15	CASTQGPYLQETQYF	TGTGCCAGCACCCAGGGGCCATACCTGCAAGAGACCCAGTACTTC
-	TRBV27	TRBD2	TRBJ2-5	14	CASSPAGAEETQYF	TGTGCCAGCAGCCCAGCGGGGGCCGAGGAGACCCAGTACTTC
-	TRBV14	-	TRBJ2-3	16	CASSQGRGGSTDTQYF	TGTGCCAGCAGCCAAGGAAGAGGGGGTAGCACAGATACGCAGTATTTT
-	TRBV6-6	-	TRBJ2-7	15	CASSYSREGRHEQYF	TGTGCCAGCAGTTACTCGCGAGAAGGGCGGCACGAGCAGTACTTC
-	TRBV18	-	TRBJ1-4	15	CASSQRQATNEKLFF	TGTGCCAGCTCACAAAGACAGGCAACTAATGAAAAACTGTTTTTT
-	TRBV19	TRBD2	TRBJ2-1	18	CASNIKREGGSSYNEQFF	TGTGCCAGTAACATCAAGCGGGAGGGGGGGAGCTCCTACAATGAGCAGTTCTTC
-	TRBV7-2	-	TRBJ1-4	14	CASGRQRGTEKLFF	TGTGCCAGCGGCAGACAGAGAGGTACTGAAAAACTGTTTTTT
-	TRBV5-1	-	TRBJ1-5	13	CASSLNSNQPQHF	TGCGCCAGCAGCTTGAATAGCAATCAGCCCCAGCATTTT
-	TRBV7-6	-	TRBJ2-6	17	CASSLRGGNSGANVLTF	TGTGCCAGCAGCTTGCGCGGGGGCAACTCTGGGGCCAACGTCCTGACTTTC
-	TRBV18	TRBD1	TRBJ1-2	14	CASSWGQGEGGYTF	TGTGCCAGCTCATGGGGACAGGGGGAAGGTGGCTACACCTTC
-	TRBV4-1	TRBD1	TRBJ1-2	18	CASSQVGTGGKGNYGYTF	TGCGCCAGCAGCCAAGTGGGGACAGGGGGCAAGGGTAACTATGGCTACACCTTC
-	TRBV10-3	TRBD2	TRBJ2-2	14	CAIRGLAGTGELFF	TGTGCCATCAGGGGACTAGCGGGGACCGGGGAGCTGTTTTTT
-	TRBV19	-	TRBJ2-3	13	CASSPRSPNTQYF	TGTGCCAGTAGCCCTAGGAGCCCCAATACGCAGTATTTT
-	TRBV6-6	-	TRBJ1-3	16	CASSYAQASSGNTIYF	TGTGCCAGCAGTTACGCCCAGGCGAGCTCTGGAAACACCATATATTTT
-	TRBV19	-	TRBJ2-3	16	CASSTLARGSTDTQYF	TGTGCCAGTAGTACCCTAGCCAGGGGTAGCACAGATACGCAGTATTTT
-	TRBV2	TRBD2	TRBJ2-3	15	CASSRLAPSTDTQYF	TGTGCCAGCAGTCGACTAGCTCCTAGCACAGATACGCAGTATTTT
-	TRBV2	-	TRBJ2-5	14	CASIPDGSQETQYF	TGTGCCAGCATCCCTGACGGAAGTCAAGAGACCCAGTACTTC
-	TRBV6-4	-	TRBJ2-3	14	CASSTQASTDTQYF	TGTGCCAGCAGTACTCAGGCTAGCACAGATACGCAGTATTTT
-	TRBV7-2	-	TRBJ2-2	17	CASSLASGQLGTGELFF	TGTGCCAGCAGCTTAGCGTCAGGGCAACTTGGGACCGGGGAGCTGTTTTTT
few	TRBV27	TRBD1	TRBJ2-6	15	CASSGQGRGANVLTF	TGTGCCAGCAGTGGACAGGGGAGGGGGGCCAACGTCCTGACTTTC
once	TRBV11-1	TRBD1	TRBJ2-5	15	CASSSWTGGWETQYF	TGTGCCAGCAGCTCTTGGACAGGGGGGTGGGAGACCCAGTACTTC
-	TRBV5-1	-	TRBJ2-4	16	CASSLDAGVAKNIQYF	TGCGCCAGCAGCTTGGATGCAGGGGTAGCCAAAAACATTCAGTACTTC
-	TRBV6-6	TRBD1	TRBJ2-2	14	CASSIDRGTGELFF	TGTGCCAGCAGCATCGACAGGGGCACCGGGGAGCTGTTTTTT
-	TRBV4-2	TRBD2	TRBJ2-4	16	CASSQDETSGKNIQYF	TGTGCCAGCAGCCAAGATGAGACTAGCGGGAAAAACATTCAGTACTTC
-	TRBV27	-	TRBJ2-3	17	CASSLRGRASSTDTQYF	TGTGCCAGCAGCTTGCGGGGGCGGGCTTCTAGCACAGATACGCAGTATTTT
-	TRBV15	-	TRBJ2-5	19	CATSRDREQGEGPRETQYF	TGTGCCACCAGCAGAGATAGAGAACAGGGTGAGGGCCCAAGGGAGACCCAGTACTTC
few	TRBV6-6	-	TRBJ1-5	15	CASSYSHSNHQPQHF	TGTGCCAGCAGTTACTCCCACAGTAACCATCAGCCCCAGCATTTT
-	TRBV6-1	TRBD1	TRBJ1-1	14	CASSSRDRGTEAFF	TGTGCCAGCAGTTCCCGGGACAGGGGGACTGAAGCTTTCTTT
-	TRBV5-6	TRBD1	TRBJ1-2	15	CASSKRTGEGYGYTF	TGTGCCAGCAGCAAGAGGACAGGGGAAGGCTATGGCTACACCTTC
-	TRBV15	-	TRBJ1-5	16	CATSREGTGGNQPQHF	TGTGCCACCAGCAGAGAAGGAACCGGGGGCAATCAGCCCCAGCATTTT
-	TRBV5-1	-	TRBJ2-2	15	CASSLGRVRPGELFF	TGCGCCAGCAGCTTAGGGCGGGTTCGTCCCGGGGAGCTGTTTTTT
-	TRBV15	-	TRBJ1-5	16	CATSRESDSSNQPQHF	TGTGCCACCAGCAGAGAAAGTGACAGTAGCAATCAGCCCCAGCATTTT
-	TRBV10-3	TRBD2	TRBJ2-1	15	CAIQDLAGGRNEQFF	TGTGCCATCCAAGACCTAGCGGGAGGCCGAAATGAGCAGTTCTTC
once	TRBV4-1	-	TRBJ2-4	18	CASSQVNAGSPAKNIQYF	TGCGCCAGCAGCCAAGTAAACGCGGGTTCCCCAGCCAAAAACATTCAGTACTTC
-	TRBV2	-	TRBJ2-7	13	CASSDGVGYEQYF	TGTGCCAGCAGTGATGGGGTAGGGTATGAGCAGTACTTC
-	TRBV11-2	-	TRBJ1-1	15	CASSLVGRRALEAFF	TGTGCCAGCAGCTTAGTGGGACGGAGAGCCCTCGAAGCTTTCTTT
few	TRBV30	TRBD1	TRBJ1-3	12	CAWSRGSNTIYF	TGTGCCTGGAGCAGGGGGTCGAACACCATATATTTT
-	TRBV7-2	-	TRBJ2-3	14	CASSLGATTDTQYF	TGTGCCAGCAGCTTAGGAGCTACTACAGATACGCAGTATTTT
-	TRBV11-3	-	TRBJ2-3	15	CASSLTALNTDTQYF	TGTGCCAGCAGCTTAACAGCTCTTAACACAGATACGCAGTATTTT
once	TRBV6-5	TRBD1	TRBJ2-1	15	CASRLQGSPYNEQFF	TGTGCCAGCAGACTACAGGGGTCCCCCTACAATGAGCAGTTCTTC
-	TRBV6-5	-	TRBJ2-7	14	CASRPSGHSREQYF	TGTGCCAGCAGGCCCTCGGGACATTCGCGAGAGCAGTACTTC
-	TRBV9	-	TRBJ2-5	13	CASSPGLKETQYF	TGTGCCAGCAGCCCGGGCCTCAAAGAGACCCAGTACTTC
-	TRBV5-4	TRBD2	TRBJ2-1	16	CASSATGLAGDNEQFF	TGTGCCAGCAGCGCCACCGGACTAGCGGGGGACAATGAGCAGTTCTTC
once	TRBV28	-	TRBJ1-3	13	CASSLGRGNTIYF	TGTGCCAGCAGTCTGGGACGCGGAAACACCATATATTTT
-	TRBV19	-	TRBJ2-7	14	CASSPYKGAYEQYF	TGTGCCAGTAGTCCCTATAAAGGGGCCTACGAGCAGTACTTC
-	TRBV6-5	-	TRBJ1-4	14	CATKGGRTNEKLFF	TGTGCCACCAAAGGGGGACGGACTAATGAAAAACTGTTTTTT
few	TRBV6-5	-	TRBJ1-1	14	CASRGGTMNTEAFF	TGTGCCAGCAGGGGGGGAACCATGAACACTGAAGCTTTCTTT
-	TRBV11-2	-	TRBJ2-5	15	CASSLTGQWVETQYF	TGTGCCAGCAGCTTAACAGGACAGTGGGTGGAGACCCAGTACTTC
-	TRBV7-2	-	TRBJ1-2	13	CASSLSPTYGYTF	TGTGCCAGCAGCTTGTCCCCAACCTATGGCTACACCTTC
-	TRBV2	-	TRBJ1-1	12	CASSLDSAEAFF	TGTGCCAGCAGTCTGGACAGCGCTGAAGCTTTCTTT